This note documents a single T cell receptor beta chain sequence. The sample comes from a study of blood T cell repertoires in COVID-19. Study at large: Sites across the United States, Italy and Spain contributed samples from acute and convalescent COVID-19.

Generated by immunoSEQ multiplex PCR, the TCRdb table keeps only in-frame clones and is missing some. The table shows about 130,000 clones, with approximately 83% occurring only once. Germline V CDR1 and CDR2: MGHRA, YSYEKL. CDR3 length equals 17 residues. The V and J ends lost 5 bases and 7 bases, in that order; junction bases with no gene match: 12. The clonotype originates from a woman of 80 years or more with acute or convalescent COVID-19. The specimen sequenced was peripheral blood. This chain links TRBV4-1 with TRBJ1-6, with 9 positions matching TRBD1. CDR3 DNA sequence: TGCGCCAGCAGCAGCGATCCGGGACAGGGATACAATTCACCCCTCCACTTT. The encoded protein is CASSSDPGQGYNSPLHF.